These 32 T cell receptor beta chains share one sample of origin, sequenced in a study of cytomegalovirus exposure and HLA in healthy donors. With 60 Vbeta and 13 Jbeta primers, the PCR was carried out. The repertoire was sequenced with immunoSEQ multiplex PCR; TCRdb's copy has only in-frame clones and lacks some. The data hold about 140,000 clones, with roughly three fifths observed a single time. Sequencing was performed on PBMCs. All receptors derive from an older woman in good health and CMV-seronegative.

This clone was detected only once. This rearrangement joins TRBV11-3 to TRBJ2-5; TRBD1 aligns across 9 bases. V was clipped by 5 bases and J by 5 bases; unmatched bases: 6. Germline-derived CDR1 and CDR2 are SGHNT and YENEEA. The CDR3 extends over 14 amino acids. The CDR3 protein is CASSRTGAGETQYF. CDR3 bases: TGTGCCAGCAGCCGGACAGGGGCTGGGGAGACCCAGTACTTC.

The chain links TRBV27 to TRBJ2-3, with TRBD2 identical over 9 bases. V was pared by 6 bases and J by 6 bases, with 13 bases of the junction left unmatched. CDR3 length equals 16 residues. Germline V CDR1 and CDR2: MNHEY, SMNVEV (reference sequence). This CDR3 reads CASSTFKTSGRDTQYF. The CDR3 coding sequence is TGTGCCAGCAGCACGTTCAAGACTAGCGGTAGGGATACGCAGTATTTT.

The chain recombines TRBV7-2 with TRBJ1-1; 7 bases agree with TRBD1. Germline assignment: CDR1 SGHTA and CDR2 FQGNSA. This CDR3 has 14 amino acids. V lost 4 bases to trimming and J lost 4 bases; unmatched junction nucleotides: 6. The CDR3: CASSSDRVSTEAFF. The DNA of the CDR3 is TGTGCCAGCAGCTCCGACAGGGTCAGCACTGAAGCTTTCTTT.

On this clone itself: One end of the junction fails to match germline, which may point to a read error. The V gene is TRBV7-9, the J gene TRBJ1-1, with 11 bases that match TRBD1. CDR1 is SEHNR and CDR2 is FQNEAQ in the germline V gene (reference sequence). This CDR3 is 15 amino acids long. CDR3 protein: CSSSLSGTGGTEAFF. The CDR3 coding sequence is TGTTCCAGCAGCTTATCGGGGACAGGGGGGACTGAAGCTTTCTTT. The whole variable domain, filled in from reference TRBV7-9 and TRBJ1-1, reads DTGVSQNPRHKITKRGQNVTFRCDPISEHNRLYWYRQTLGQGPEFLTYFQNEAQLEKSRLLSDRFSAERPKGSFSTLEIQRTEQGDSAMYLCSSSLSGTGGTEAFFGQGTRLTVV.

The chain uses TRBV15 and TRBJ1-4; TRBD1 matches at 7 bases. The length of the CDR3 is 14 residues. The junction had 13 bases not matched to a gene; V was cut back by 11 bases and J by 7 bases. Germline V gene lookup returns CDR1 LNHNV and CDR2 YYDKDF (reference sequence). CDR3: CAATHERGREKLFF. The CDR3 DNA follows: TGTGCCGCCACCCATGAGAGGGGGCGTGAAAAACTGTTTTTT.

The rearrangement uses TRBV6-5 and TRBJ2-2, with D possibly matching TRBD2 (6 bases). Trimming took 0 bases from V and 7 from J, leaving 12 bases between them. The CDR3 extends over 15 amino acids. The germline CDR1 and CDR2 sequences are MNHEY and SVGAGI. The CDR3 spells CASSYSGLGGGELFF. The CDR3 bases are TGTGCCAGCAGTTACTCGGGACTGGGGGGCGGGGAGCTGTTTTTT.

This clone was recorded a few times. The same CDR3 also results from other DNA sequences found in this sample. The genes are TRBV19 and TRBJ1-4; TRBD1 agrees at 8 bases. J lost 3 bases, V lost 7 bases, and 4 bases had no gene match. Germline V gene lookup returns CDR1 LNHDA and CDR2 SQIVND (reference sequence). The length of the CDR3 is 14 residues. CDR3 amino acids: CASTRTGSNEKLFF. The CDR3 region has the DNA TGTGCCAGTACGAGGACAGGGTCTAATGAAAAACTGTTTTTT. Using reference TRBV19 and TRBJ1-4 for the parts outside the CDR3, the full variable domain is DGGITQSPKYLFRKEGQNVTLSCEQNLNHDAMYWYRQDPGQGLRLIYYSQIVNDFQKGDIAEGYSVSREKKESFPLTVTSAQKNPTAFYLCASTRTGSNEKLFFGSGTQLSVL.

This chain uses TRBV5-4 with TRBJ2-3; 8 nucleotides match TRBD2. The CDR3 covers 14 residues. V lost 5 bases to trimming and J lost 4 bases; unmatched junction nucleotides: 6. CDR1 SGHNT and CDR2 YYREEE come from the germline V gene (reference sequence). For the CDR3, the DNA is TGTGCCAGCAGTGAGGGGCGGGGGGCAGATACGCAGTATTTT. Amino acid sequence: CASSEGRGADTQYF.

The chain employs TRBV2 and TRBJ2-3, with TRBD2 identical over 7 bases. The V segment lost 7 bases and the J segment 0 bases; nucleotides outside the gene matches: 4. The CDR3 totals 14 residues. The germline V gene encodes CDR1 SNHLY and CDR2 FYNNEI. The CDR3 nucleotides are TGTGCCAGCAAGGTCGGGGGGAGCACAGATACGCAGTATTTT. This sequence encodes CASKVGGSTDTQYF.

The chain carries TRBV11-2 and TRBJ2-2; 13 bases fit TRBD2. Trimming cost V 5 bases and J 4 bases; bases outside gene matches: 7. CDR3 length equals 17 residues. CDR1 and CDR2 (germline): SGHAT, FQNNGV. CDR3 region: CASSPGGTSGVTGELFF. The CDR3 DNA reads as TGTGCCAGCAGCCCAGGAGGGACTAGCGGGGTCACCGGGGAGCTGTTTTTT.

V usage is TRBV19 and J usage is TRBJ1-4, with 7 positions matching TRBD1. Germline loops: CDR1 LNHDA, CDR2 SQIVND (reference sequence). The CDR3 covers 16 residues. The junction had 4 bases not matched to a gene; V was cut back by 3 bases and J by 0 bases. In DNA, the CDR3 is TGTGCCAGTAGTATCGGAGGGGGCGCAACTAATGAAAAACTGTTTTTT. The encoded protein is CASSIGGGATNEKLFF.

The chain carries TRBV6-4 and TRBJ1-5; possibly TRBD1 for D (6 bases). Germline CDR1 reads MRHNA; CDR2 reads SNTAGT. Trimming took 3 bases from V and 7 from J, leaving 10 bases between them. The CDR3 is 13 amino acids. The chain's CDR3 is CASSEQGGQPQHF. CDR3 in DNA: TGTGCCAGCAGTGAACAGGGTGGCCAGCCCCAGCATTTT.

The V call is TRBV7-9, the J call TRBJ2-2; 9 bases are a match to TRBD2. The CDR3 sequence is 16 residues long. Germline V gene lookup returns CDR1 SEHNR and CDR2 FQNEAQ (reference sequence). V shed 5 bases, J shed 5 bases, and the junction held 9 bases outside the gene matches. The CDR3 nucleotides are TGTGCCAGCAGCCCCCTTAGCGGGAGACTTACCGGGGAGCTGTTTTTT. It encodes CASSPLSGRLTGELFF.

The chain couples TRBV5-1 to TRBJ1-1, with D perhaps TRBD1 (5 bases). CDR1 is SGHRS and CDR2 is YFSETQ in the germline V gene. This CDR3 comprises 15 residues. Trimming took 1 base from V and 1 from J, leaving 11 bases between them. The chain's CDR3 is CASSLTQGWNTEAFF. The CDR3 bases are TGCGCCAGCAGCTTGACGCAGGGATGGAACACTGAAGCTTTCTTT.

The chain combines TRBV2 with TRBJ1-5, with 10 bases that match TRBD1. V shed 6 bases, J shed 6 bases, and the junction held 5 bases outside the gene matches. Germline V lookup: CDR1 SNHLY, CDR2 FYNNEI. The CDR3 contains 14 residues. CDR3 loop: CASSPDRGRQPQHF. The CDR3 nucleotides read TGTGCCAGCAGCCCCGACAGGGGGCGTCAGCCCCAGCATTTT.

V usage is TRBV6-5 and J usage is TRBJ1-2, with TRBD1 matching 8 bases. The V and J ends lost 7 bases and 3 bases, in that order; junction bases with no gene match: 7. Germline V CDR1 and CDR2: MNHEY, SVGAGI. The CDR3 extends over 14 amino acids. The CDR3 sequence: CASTPDRAHYGYTF. Here the CDR3 DNA reads TGTGCCAGCACCCCGGACAGGGCCCACTATGGCTACACCTTC.

This chain links TRBV6-5 with TRBJ1-2; D perhaps matches TRBD1 (5 bases). CDR1 and CDR2 from the germline V gene are MNHEY and SVGAGI. CDR3 length: 14 residues. Trimming removed 6 bases at V and 8 bases at J, with 19 bases between. CDR3 in DNA: TGTGCCAGCAGCCGTTTCCAGGGTCGGTCGGGCTACACCTTC. Translating it yields CASSRFQGRSGYTF.

This chain uses TRBV4-3 with TRBJ1-6, with 11 bases aligning to TRBD1. This CDR3 is built from 16 residues. After removal of 1 base from V and 6 bases from J, the junction contained 2 bases not matched to a gene. Germline-derived CDR1 and CDR2 are LGHNA and YSLEER. The CDR3: CASSQVGTGGNSPLHF. The CDR3 nucleotides are TGCGCCAGCAGCCAAGTTGGGACAGGGGGTAATTCACCCCTCCACTTT.

The gene calls are TRBV5-6 and TRBJ1-4; 7 bases are shared with TRBD1. The ends lost 0 bases at V and 7 bases at J; junction bases unmatched: 9. The length of the CDR3 is 16 residues. CDR1 and CDR2 (germline): SGHDT, YYEEEE. DNA for the CDR3: TGTGCCAGCAGCTTGGAGTCAGGGGGGTCGGGTGAAAAACTGTTTTTT. Its protein product is CASSLESGGSGEKLFF.

The J gene is TRBJ2-4, the V gene TRBV28; D not resolved. The germline V and J ends were trimmed by 2 bases and 7 bases, with 9 bases remaining between them. CDR1 is MDHEN, CDR2 SYDVKM, per germline. This CDR3 comprises 13 residues. The CDR3: CASSLPPGNIQYF. The CDR3 DNA reads as TGTGCCAGCAGTTTACCCCCCGGGAACATTCAGTACTTC.

V and J are TRBV28 and TRBJ2-5; TRBD2 matches 11 bases. The CDR3 has 15 amino acids. The V gene's germline CDR1 is MDHEN and CDR2 SYDVKM. V dropped 5 bases and J dropped 1; count of bases not matched to a gene: 3. Written as DNA, the CDR3 is TGTGCCAGCAGTGGTAGCGGGGGGGCCCAAGAGACCCAGTACTTC. It translates to CASSGSGGAQETQYF.

The J gene is TRBJ2-3, the V gene TRBV6-1; 16 bases align to TRBD2. This CDR3 is 18 amino acids long. The germline V gene has CDR1 MNHNS and CDR2 SASEGT. V trimming: 2 bases; J trimming: 5 bases; junction bases outside the gene matches: 7. The CDR3 DNA is TGTGCCAGCAGTGAACAGGGACTAGCGGGGGGGTTAAAAGATACGCAGTATTTT. As protein: CASSEQGLAGGLKDTQYF.

This chain joins TRBV7-2 and TRBJ1-1; tentatively, D is TRBD1 (6 bases). Trimming stripped 2 bases from V and 6 bases from J, with 16 bases between. CDR1 is SGHTA and CDR2 is FQGNSA in the germline V gene. The CDR3 has 15 residues. Written as DNA, the CDR3 is TGTGCCAGCAGCTTACACCAGGGGTATTGGTCTGAAGCTTTCTTT. Encoded protein: CASSLHQGYWSEAFF.

Concerning this clone: The sample has other DNA sequences that encode this CDR3 too. The chain employs TRBV19 and TRBJ2-2, with 10 bases that match TRBD1. The CDR3 has 14 residues. Germline V gene sequence: CDR1 LNHDA, CDR2 SQIVND (reference sequence). The V gene end was trimmed by 8 bases and the J gene end by 4 bases; junction bases not matched to a gene: 4. CDR3 sequence: CASWDRGGTGELFF. The CDR3 bases are TGTGCCAGTTGGGACAGGGGTGGCACCGGGGAGCTGTTTTTT.

This clone showed up just a few times. The chain carries TRBV28 and TRBJ2-2; no firm D call. Looked up from germline, CDR1 is MDHEN and CDR2 is SYDVKM. The CDR3 is made up of 15 amino acids. The germline V and J ends were trimmed by 1 base and 1 base, with 7 bases remaining between them. CDR3 in amino acids: CASSLYGVNTGELFF. The CDR3 DNA sequence: TGTGCCAGCAGTTTATACGGAGTGAACACCGGGGAGCTGTTTTTT. Together with reference TRBV28 and TRBJ2-2, the CDR3 gives the full variable domain: DVKVTQSSRYLVKRTGEKVFLECVQDMDHENMFWYRQDPGLGLRLIYFSYDVKMKEKGDIPEGYSVSREKKERFSLILESASTNQTSMYLCASSLYGVNTGELFFGEGSRLTVL.

As concerns this clone: The sample has other DNA sequences that encode this CDR3 too. The chain's CDR3 is CASSLGASYEQYF. The CDR3 DNA is TGTGCCAGCAGCCTAGGGGCATCCTACGAGCAGTACTTC. The V call is TRBV5-6, the J call TRBJ2-7, with D perhaps matching TRBD1 (5 bases). Germline CDR1 SGHDT, CDR2 YYEEEE. V dropped 4 bases and J dropped 1 base, with 9 bases sitting between them. The CDR3 is made up of 13 amino acids.

V is TRBV10-2 and J is TRBJ1-1; 7 nucleotides line up with TRBD1. The CDR3 is 14 amino acids. V was clipped by 6 bases and J by 5 bases; unmatched bases: 9. Germline CDR1 WSHSY, CDR2 SAAADI. The CDR3 reads CASSDRAGGTEAFF. The CDR3 DNA reads TGCGCCAGCAGCGACAGGGCTGGGGGGACTGAAGCTTTCTTT.

This clone has only a few counts. The chain joins TRBV7-2 to TRBJ2-7; the match to TRBD2 covers 9 bases. Trimming cost V 1 base and J 2 bases; bases outside gene matches: 9. CDR1 and CDR2 from the germline V gene are SGHTA and FQGNSA. The CDR3 extends over 17 amino acids. The CDR3 DNA follows: TGTGCCAGCAGCTTAGGTAGTGCGGGAGGGGGGACCTACGAGCAGTACTTC. Its protein product is CASSLGSAGGGTYEQYF.

V usage is TRBV5-1 and J usage is TRBJ2-7; TRBD1 matches at 9 bases. Germline values: CDR1 SGHRS, CDR2 YFSETQ. V was clipped by 4 bases and J by 2 bases; unmatched bases: 7. This CDR3 is 15 amino acids long. This CDR3 reads CASSARTGVPYEQYF. The CDR3 DNA reads as TGCGCCAGCAGCGCACGGACAGGGGTTCCCTACGAGCAGTACTTC.

This chain joins TRBV9 and TRBJ2-3; 7 bases align to TRBD2. With 2 bases clipped from V and 6 bases from J, the junction kept 12 bases outside the gene matches. CDR3 size: 16 residues. Germline values: CDR1 SGDLS, CDR2 YYNGEE. DNA of the CDR3: TGTGCCAGCAGCGTCGCGGCTAGCGGTGCGCAGGATACGCAGTATTTT. Residues: CASSVAASGAQDTQYF.

V is TRBV6-5 and J is TRBJ1-1; possible D gene TRBD1, 6 bases. Germline values: CDR1 MNHEY, CDR2 SVGAGI. V lost 0 bases to trimming and J lost 1 base, with 9 bases between them. The CDR3 covers 15 residues. The CDR3 DNA follows: TGTGCCAGCAGTTACTCGTTGACAGGGAACACTGAAGCTTTCTTT. It translates to CASSYSLTGNTEAFF.

This clone was counted a few times. The genes are TRBV9 and TRBJ1-6, with D uncertain. The CDR3 is 14 residues long. Trimming took off 2 bases at V and 7 bases at J, with 10 bases between the two ends. CDR1 is SGDLS and CDR2 is YYNGEE in the germline V gene. CDR3 sequence (DNA): TGTGCCAGCAGCGTTCGAGGGATGAATTCACCCCTCCACTTT. Translated: CASSVRGMNSPLHF.